The rows below give T cell receptor beta chains drawn from one sample of a study of blood T cell repertoires in COVID-19. TCRdb's table, derived via immunoSEQ multiplex PCR, lists solely in-frame clones and lacks some. The sample yields about 200,000 clones, around four fifths seen once. Source material: peripheral blood. The origin of the receptors is a man aged 55 to 70 with COVID-19, enrolled during active disease. Both conserved end residues are part of each CDR3. D genes are given only for firm matches. A clone size is listed for some rows: how often the clone was seen (once, few, many), or a class if it is expanded.

j_call clone_size v_call d_call cdr3_nt cdr3_aa
TRBJ1-3 . TRBV7-9 TRBD1 TGTGCCAGCAGCCCCGGACAGGGGAGAGACACCATATATTTT CASSPGQGRDTIYF
TRBJ1-5 few TRBV6-5 . TGTGCCAGCAGCGGGGGGGTTCATCAGCCCCAGCATTTT CASSGGVHQPQHF
TRBJ1-2 . TRBV28 . TGTGCCAGCAGTCACTTGTATGGCTACACCTTC CASSHLYGYTF
TRBJ1-6 . TRBV5-1 TRBD1 TGCGCCAGCAGTTATACACCGGGACAGTATAATTCACCCCTCCACTTT CASSYTPGQYNSPLHF
TRBJ1-5 once TRBV5-5 . TGTGCCAGCAGCTTGGGTCCGCGGGGGCAACAGCCCCAGCATTTT CASSLGPRGQQPQHF
TRBJ1-5 . TRBV6-5 . TGTGCCAGCAGTCTCGGGATTAGCAATCAGCCCCAGCATTTT CASSLGISNQPQHF
TRBJ2-1 . TRBV10-3 TRBD2 TGTGCCACAGGGGGGACTAGCGGGAGTCCCAATGAGCAGTTCTTC CATGGTSGSPNEQFF
TRBJ2-4 . TRBV4-1 TRBD1 TGCGCCAGCAGCCAAGGGGGGACAGGGAAAAACATTCAGTACTTC CASSQGGTGKNIQYF
TRBJ2-3 . TRBV4-3 . TGCGCCAGCAGCCAAGAATCGCACCGGACAGAGGGCACAGATACGCAGTATTTT CASSQESHRTEGTDTQYF
TRBJ1-5 . TRBV2 . TGTGCCAGCAGACCTGACAGCACCAATCAGCCCCAGCATTTT CASRPDSTNQPQHF
TRBJ1-2 . TRBV7-2 . TGTGCCAGCAGCTCGCAGGCTTCGAACGGCTACACCTTC CASSSQASNGYTF
TRBJ2-5 . TRBV2 TRBD1 TGTGCCAGCAGTGAACAGGGGGCAGGCGAGACCCAGTACTTC CASSEQGAGETQYF
TRBJ2-7 . TRBV5-1 TRBD1 TGCGCCAGCAGCCTCTCACAGGGGTCCTCCTACGAGCAGTACTTC CASSLSQGSSYEQYF
TRBJ1-2 . TRBV2 . TGTGCCAGCAGTGAATCAGGAGGGAACTATGGCTACACCTTC CASSESGGNYGYTF
TRBJ1-6 . TRBV7-6 . TGTGCCAGCAGCCATACAGGGAAGCAGTCCTATAATTCACCCCTCCACTTT CASSHTGKQSYNSPLHF
TRBJ2-2 few TRBV5-7 . TGTGCCAGCAGCCCGAACTTAGACGGACCCTCCCAGGGGTTCGGGGAGCTGTTTTTT CASSPNLDGPSQGFGELFF
TRBJ1-6 . TRBV24-1 . TGTGCCACCAGTGGAAACAGTAATAATTCACCCCTCCACTTT CATSGNSNNSPLHF
TRBJ2-6 . TRBV7-8 . TGTGCCAGCAGCTTAGCGCAACAGTCTGGGGCCAACGTCCTGACTTTC CASSLAQQSGANVLTF
TRBJ2-1 . TRBV29-1 . TGCAGCGTCGCACTTTCCCCTTTCGATGAGCAGTTCTTC CSVALSPFDEQFF
TRBJ2-7 once TRBV6-5 . TGTGCCAGCAGTTACTCGCATAACACCCTCTCCGAGCAGTACTTC CASSYSHNTLSEQYF
TRBJ2-3 . TRBV30 TRBD1 TGTGCCCTCGACAGGGGGCAAAATACGCAGTATTTT CALDRGQNTQYF
TRBJ1-1 . TRBV18 TRBD1 TGTGCCAGCTCACCGGACAGGGGGGGTAAAGCTTTCTTT CASSPDRGGKAFF
TRBJ1-2 . TRBV4-2 TRBD1 TGTGCCAGCAGCCAAGACCGACAGGGGGCCGGTGGCTACACCTTC CASSQDRQGAGGYTF
TRBJ1-4 . TRBV3-1/TRBV3-2 . TGTGCCAGCAGCCAACGGACACCCTCTGCAACTAATGAAAAACTGTTTTTT CASSQRTPSATNEKLFF
TRBJ1-2 . TRBV3-1/TRBV3-2 . TGTGCCAGCAGCCCCTGGGGGGGTTGGGCGGTCGGCTACACCTTC CASSPWGGWAVGYTF
TRBJ1-4 . TRBV7-8 . TGTGCCAGCAGCCGGGCGGGAAAACTGTTTTTT CASSRAGKLFF
TRBJ1-5 . TRBV30 . TGTGCCTGGACCTACGAACCCAATCAGCCCCAGCATTTT CAWTYEPNQPQHF
TRBJ1-1 . TRBV5-1 TRBD1 TGCGCCAGCAAAACAGGGGGCGGCACTGAAGCTTTCTTT CASKTGGGTEAFF